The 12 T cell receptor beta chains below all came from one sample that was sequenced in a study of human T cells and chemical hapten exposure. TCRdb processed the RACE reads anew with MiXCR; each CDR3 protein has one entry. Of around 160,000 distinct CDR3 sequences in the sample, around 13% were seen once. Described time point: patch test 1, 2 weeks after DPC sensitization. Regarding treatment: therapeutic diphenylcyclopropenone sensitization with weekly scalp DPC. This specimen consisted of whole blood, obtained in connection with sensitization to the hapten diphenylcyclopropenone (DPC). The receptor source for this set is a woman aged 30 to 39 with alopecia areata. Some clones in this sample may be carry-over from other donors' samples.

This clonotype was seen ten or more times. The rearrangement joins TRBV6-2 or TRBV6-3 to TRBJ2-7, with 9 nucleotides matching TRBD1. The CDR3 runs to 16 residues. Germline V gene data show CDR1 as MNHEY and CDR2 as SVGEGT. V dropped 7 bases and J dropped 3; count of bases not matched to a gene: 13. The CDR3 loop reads CASTPPPGTGNYEQYF. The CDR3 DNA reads TGTGCCAGCACCCCTCCCCCCGGGACAGGGAACTACGAGCAGTACTTC.

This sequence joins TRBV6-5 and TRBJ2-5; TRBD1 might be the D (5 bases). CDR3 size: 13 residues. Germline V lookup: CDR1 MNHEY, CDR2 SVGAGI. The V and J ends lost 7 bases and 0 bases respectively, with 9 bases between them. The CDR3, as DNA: TGTGCCAGCAAGAGACAGAACCAAGAGACCCAGTACTTC. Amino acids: CASKRQNQETQYF.

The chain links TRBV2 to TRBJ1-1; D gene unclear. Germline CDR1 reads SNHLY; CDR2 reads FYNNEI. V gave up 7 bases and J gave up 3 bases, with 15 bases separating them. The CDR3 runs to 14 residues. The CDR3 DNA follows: TGTGCCAGCAATTTGGCCCTGACGGACACTGAAGCTTTCTTT. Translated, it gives CASNLALTDTEAFF. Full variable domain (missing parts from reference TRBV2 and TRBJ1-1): EPEVTQTPSHQVTQMGQEVILRCVPISNHLYFYWYRQILGQKVEFLVSFYNNEISEKSEIFDDQFSVERPDGSNFTLKIRSTKLEDSAMYFCASNLALTDTEAFFGQGTRLTVV.

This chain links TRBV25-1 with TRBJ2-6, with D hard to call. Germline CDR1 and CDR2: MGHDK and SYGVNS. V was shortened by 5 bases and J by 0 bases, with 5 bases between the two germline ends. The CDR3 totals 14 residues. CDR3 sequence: CASSKNSGANVLTF. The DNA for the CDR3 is TGTGCCAGCAGTAAGAACTCTGGGGCCAACGTCCTGACTTTC.

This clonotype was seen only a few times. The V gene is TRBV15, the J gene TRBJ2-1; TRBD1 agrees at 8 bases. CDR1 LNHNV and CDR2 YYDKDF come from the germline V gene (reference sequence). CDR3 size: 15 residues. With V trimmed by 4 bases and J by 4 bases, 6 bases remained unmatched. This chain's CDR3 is CATSTRGHRYNEQFF. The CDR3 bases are TGTGCCACCAGCACCAGGGGGCATCGATACAATGAGCAGTTCTTC. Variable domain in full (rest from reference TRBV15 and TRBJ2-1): DAMVIQNPRYQVTQFGKPVTLSCSQTLNHNVMYWYQQKSSQAPKLLFHYYDKDFNNEADTPDNFQSRRPNTSFCFLDIRSPGLGDTAMYLCATSTRGHRYNEQFFGPGTRLTVL.

CDR3 protein: CASSQENVLGARTEAFF. CDR3 DNA: TGTGCCAGCAGCCAAGAAAATGTCCTGGGGGCTCGCACTGAAGCTTTCTTT. This rearrangement joins TRBV4-2 to TRBJ1-1, with D perhaps matching TRBD1 (6 bases). The CDR3 is 17 residues long. Germline CDR1 and CDR2: LGHNA and YNFKEQ. The V end was cut by 0 bases, the J end by 4 bases, with 18 bases between.

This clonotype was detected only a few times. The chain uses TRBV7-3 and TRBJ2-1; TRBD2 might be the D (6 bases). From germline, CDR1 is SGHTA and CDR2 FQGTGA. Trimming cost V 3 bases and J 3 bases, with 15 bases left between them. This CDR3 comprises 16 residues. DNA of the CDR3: TGTGCCAGCAGCTTGACCCGGGACTCCCACTACAATGAGCAGTTCTTC. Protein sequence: CASSLTRDSHYNEQFF.

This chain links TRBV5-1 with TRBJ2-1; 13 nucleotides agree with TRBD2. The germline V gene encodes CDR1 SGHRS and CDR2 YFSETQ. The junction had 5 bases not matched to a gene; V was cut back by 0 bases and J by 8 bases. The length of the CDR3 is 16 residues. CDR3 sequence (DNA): TGCGCCAGCAGCTTGGGTGGGACTAGCGGGACGGATGAGCAGTTCTTC. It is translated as CASSLGGTSGTDEQFF.

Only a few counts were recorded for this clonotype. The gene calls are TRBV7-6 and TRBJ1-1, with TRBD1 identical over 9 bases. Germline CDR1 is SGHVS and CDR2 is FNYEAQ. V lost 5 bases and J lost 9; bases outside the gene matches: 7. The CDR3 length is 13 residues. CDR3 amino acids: CASSTRTGEKAFF. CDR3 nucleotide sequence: TGTGCCAGCAGCACGCGGACAGGGGAAAAAGCTTTCTTT. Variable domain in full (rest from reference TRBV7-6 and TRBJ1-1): GAGVSQSPRYKVTKRGQDVALRCDPISGHVSLYWYRQALGQGPEFLTYFNYEAQQDKSGLPNDRFSAERPEGSISTLTIQRTEQRDSAMYRCASSTRTGEKAFFGQGTRLTVV.

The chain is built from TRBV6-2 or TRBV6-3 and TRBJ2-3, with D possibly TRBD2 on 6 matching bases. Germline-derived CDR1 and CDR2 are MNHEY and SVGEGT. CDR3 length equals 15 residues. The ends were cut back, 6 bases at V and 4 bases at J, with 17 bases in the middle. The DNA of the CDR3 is TGTGCCAGCAGACGGGACGGAGGGACTCCAGATACGCAGTATTTT. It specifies CASRRDGGTPDTQYF.

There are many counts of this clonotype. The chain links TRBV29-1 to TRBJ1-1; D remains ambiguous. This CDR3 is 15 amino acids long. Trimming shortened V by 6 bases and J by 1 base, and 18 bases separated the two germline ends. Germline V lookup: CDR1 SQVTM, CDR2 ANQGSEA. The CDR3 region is CSVSLKLLSNTEAFF. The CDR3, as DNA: TGCAGCGTCTCACTCAAACTGCTTTCGAACACTGAAGCTTTCTTT. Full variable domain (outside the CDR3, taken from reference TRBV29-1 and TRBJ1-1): SAVISQKPSRDICQRGTSLTIQCQVDSQVTMMFWYRQQPGQSLTLIATANQGSEATYESGFVIDKFPISRPNLTFSTLTVSNMSPEDSSIYLCSVSLKLLSNTEAFFGQGTRLTVV.

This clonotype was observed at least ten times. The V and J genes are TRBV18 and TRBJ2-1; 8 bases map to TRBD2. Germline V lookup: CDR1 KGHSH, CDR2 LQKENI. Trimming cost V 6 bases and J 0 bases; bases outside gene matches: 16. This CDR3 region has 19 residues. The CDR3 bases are TGTGCCAGCTCCCCGCCAGCGGGGGATTTCCGAAGCTCCTACAATGAGCAGTTCTTC. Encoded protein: CASSPPAGDFRSSYNEQFF.